This TCR beta chain was recorded in a study of T cells in Graves' hyperthyroidism and ophthalmopathy (dated by TCRdb to the late 2010s). About the study as a whole: Peripheral blood was sampled at the time of initial diagnosis, prior to any treatment. To identify TCR V-J signatures that set the groups apart, the researchers used a discovery cohort of 90 to 100 patients, made up of around 40 with Graves' ophthalmopathy and some 55 with stable Graves' hyperthyroidism. TCR Vbeta CDR3 sequencing of 120 to 150 peripheral blood samples (under 45 ophthalmopathy, 75 hyperthyroidism and approximately 17 progressor patients) is reported in the paper. The 100 or so discovery patients were randomly split 7:3 into training and test sets. In addition, the study compared T-cell repertoires in thyroid tissue and in blood from 6 or 7 Graves' hyperthyroidism patients. Prospective prediction of ophthalmopathy was tested in an independent validation cohort of about 19 hyperthyroidism patients and around 16 patients who later progressed to ophthalmopathy. After blood sampling, hyperthyroidism patients were treated with methimazole at a starting dose of 30 mg daily, and ophthalmopathy patients were treated with high-dose intravenous methylprednisolone.

The study at large found these results: In validation, the model predicted progression to ophthalmopathy with over 60% sensitivity and roughly 72% specificity, a median of approximately 6.5 months before onset. A model built on a 13 V-J signature distinguished ophthalmopathy from stable hyperthyroidism, reaching about 88% sensitivity and under 84% specificity in cross-validation and 80%/75% in testing. Blood samples also contained most of the expanded thyroid clonotypes (frequency above 0.001), which suggests that blood repertoires may reflect thyroid immune responses. Sample size was not statistically predetermined, and investigators were not blinded to group allocation.

In this sample, this clonotype turned up many times. What this receptor recognizes is not known. No qualities accompany the bases; no much larger clone lies one base away. Amplification of TCR beta CDR3 regions was carried out from RNA transcripts. For the first round of RT-PCR on the TCR CDR3, the HTBI primer set was used together with the Qiagen OneStep RT-PCR kit. The libraries were constructed in a second round of multiplex PCR and then size-selected and purified. The libraries were sequenced on an Illumina HiSeq2000 using paired-end 100 bp reads. The study's processing was this. SOAPnuke was used to process the raw data, with reads discarded if the reads contained adapters or uncalled bases, had a mean Phred below 15, or lacked an exact constant-primer or identifier match. COPE v1.2.5 was used to merge high-quality paired reads, and clonotypes were defined as unique nucleotide sequences. MiTCR v1.1 was used to align clonotypes to the IMGT TRBV, TRBD and TRBJ reference segments. Only V-J combinations with frequency above 0.0001, covering about 99% of repertoires, were analysed. The TCS score was defined as the ratio of F50 (clonal expansion) to E x V (chaos), calculated using BLOSUM62-based TCRdist between CDR3 peptides within each V-J. Welch's t-statistics and random forest reduced 514 V-J features to roughly 13, which were used in a naive Bayes classifier (R e1071). TCRdb applied fastp at Q25 and MiXCR to the public reads, then kept only in-frame beta chains. Under each unique CDR3 protein, matching rows form one entry showing the most common genes and DNA. In this record, the V and J calls reflect TCRdb's handling and not the investigators' own analysis. For this sample the table gives about half a million distinct CDR3 sequences, of which approximately 25% were detected only once. Clones ranked in the top ten supply 10% to 12% of the sample.

Ophthalmopathy patients had moderately to severely active disease, Clinical Activity Score of at least 3, NOSPECS grade of at least 4, and duration under 3 months. Any patient with an uncontrolled infection, another autoimmune disease, pregnancy or lactation was excluded. Diagnoses were established on the basis of clinical symptoms, serum thyroxine and TRAb, thyroid ultrasound, and orbital computed tomography. PBMCs were isolated from 10 ml of fresh peripheral blood by Ficoll-Paque density gradient centrifugation. Total RNA was extracted using Trizol reagent, and RNA quality was assessed on an Agilent 2100 Bioanalyzer. The germline ends are 10 bases apart after V is trimmed by 5 bases and J by 3 bases. From a lookup of the germline V gene (reference sequence), CDR1 and CDR2 are MNHEY and SMNVEV. The CDR3 spans 13 residues, from the cysteine through the phenylalanine. Only CDR3 DNA is held: 39 bases, read in frame from base 1.

The chain was built from TRBV27 and TRBJ1-1; the D gene remains uncertain. Sequenced input: blood. The receptor comes from a woman between 25 and 40 years old with Graves' ophthalmopathy. The CDR3 reads CASSPVPHTEAFF. The nucleotides read TGTGCCAGCAGTCCGGTCCCCCACACTGAAGCTTTCTTT.